Included here is one T cell receptor (beta chain) sequence, with context. The data were obtained in a study of control samples from healthy donors and cancer patients. Libraries were prepared by immunoSEQ multiplex PCR; TCRdb keeps only in-frame clonotypes and omits some of them. Among approximately 110,000 clones listed, around nine tenths were seen once. Germline CDR1 reads SNHLY; CDR2 reads FYNNEI. With 1 base removed from V and 0 bases from J, the gap between germline ends came to 4 bases. This CDR3 contains 15 residues. Sequenced sample: blood. The clonotype comes from a woman aged 50 to 65 in good health. The chain joins TRBV2 to TRBJ2-6; D remains unclear. The chain's CDR3 is CASSEELSGANVLTF. CDR3 DNA sequence: TGTGCCAGCAGTGAAGAACTCTCTGGGGCCAACGTCCTGACTTTC.